This T cell receptor (beta chain) was documented in a study of PD-L1 blockade in urothelial cancer. The overall study: About nine tenths of the roughly 29 patients were men with bladder-origin urothelial cancer. The analyses of blood took place 3 weeks (second dose) and 6 weeks after treatment start.

Assay used: immunoSEQ multiplex PCR; TCRdb lists only in-frame clones, some missing. This table has 58,000 or so clones, more than 70% appearing once. The germline V and J ends were trimmed by 9 bases and 1 base, with 15 bases remaining between them. From germline, CDR1 is SNHLY and CDR2 FYNNEI. The CDR3 loop spans 14 amino acids. This receptor was taken from a man between 45 and 60 years old with urothelial cancer. V usage is TRBV2 and J usage is TRBJ2-5; D is possibly TRBD1 (6 bases). The sample here was PBMCs, taken around atezolizumab (anti-PD-L1) treatment. DNA for the CDR3: TGTGCCAGTGGGGCCCAAGGGGGCCAAGAGACCCAGTACTTC. This gives the protein CASGAQGGQETQYF.